One sample yielded the 21 T cell receptor beta chains listed below, sequenced in a study of T cell changes during pregnancy in multiple sclerosis. Libraries were prepared by immunoSEQ multiplex PCR; TCRdb keeps only in-frame clonotypes and omits some of them. The table lists fewer than 90,000 clones, 90% to 95% of them singletons, with approximately 1.7% in the top ten. The sample in question was peripheral blood, obtained after pregnancy. The receptors derive from a female donor in good health, enrolled as a control in a pregnancy study.

The chain couples TRBV29-1 to TRBJ1-1; no clear D. V was trimmed by 6 bases and J by 0 bases, leaving 8 bases between them. The germline V gene encodes CDR1 SQVTM and CDR2 ANQGSEA. The CDR3 spans 12 residues. The CDR3 bases are TGCAGCGTCGCAACACTGAACACTGAAGCTTTCTTT. Translated, it gives CSVATLNTEAFF.

The CDR3 sequence: CSVVNPAGKLFF. Here the CDR3 DNA reads TGCAGCGTTGTCAACCCGGCGGGAAAACTGTTTTTT. The V and J genes are TRBV29-1 and TRBJ1-4; the D is unclear. Trimming left V 4 bases short and J 10 bases short, with 13 bases between. This CDR3 contains 12 residues. Germline CDR1 reads SQVTM; CDR2 reads ANQGSEA.

The rearrangement uses TRBV2 and TRBJ1-1; 7 bases are a match to TRBD1. The V gene's germline CDR1 is SNHLY and CDR2 FYNNEI. Trimming removed 9 bases from V and 1 base from J; junction bases left unmatched: 5. CDR3 length equals 13 residues. The DNA for the CDR3 is TGTGCCAGGGCCCGGGACAGGAACACTGAAGCTTTCTTT. Its protein product is CARARDRNTEAFF.

DNA of the CDR3: TGTGCCAGTAGTATAGTTCAGGGTGGCAATGAGCAGTTCTTC. It is translated as CASSIVQGGNEQFF. The chain is built from TRBV19 and TRBJ2-1; TRBD1 is a possible D gene (5 bases). The germline CDR1 and CDR2 sequences are LNHDA and SQIVND (reference sequence). CDR3 length equals 14 residues. The ends were cut back, 1 base at V and 6 bases at J, with 10 bases in the middle.

The V and J genes are TRBV28 and TRBJ2-7; 7 nucleotides line up with TRBD2. Germline V gives CDR1 MDHEN, CDR2 SYDVKM. CDR3 length equals 18 residues. Trimming removed 3 bases from V and 0 bases from J; junction bases left unmatched: 14. CDR3 nucleotide sequence: TGTGCCAGCAGTTTTAGTCCGGATTTGCGGGAGAGCTCCTACGAGCAGTACTTC. Its translation is CASSFSPDLRESSYEQYF.

The chain recombines TRBV28 with TRBJ1-1; 8 bases are a match to TRBD1. Losses at the gene ends were 6 bases for V and 1 base for J; bases not matched to a gene: 7. From germline, CDR1 is MDHEN and CDR2 SYDVKM. CDR3 length: 15 residues. This CDR3 is CASSRQGKGNTEAFF. The DNA for the CDR3 is TGTGCCAGCAGCCGACAGGGGAAAGGGAACACTGAAGCTTTCTTT. Complete variable domain (other parts from reference TRBV28 and TRBJ1-1): DVKVTQSSRYLVKRTGEKVFLECVQDMDHENMFWYRQDPGLGLRLIYFSYDVKMKEKGDIPEGYSVSREKKERFSLILESASTNQTSMYLCASSRQGKGNTEAFFGQGTRLTVV.

The chain couples TRBV19 to TRBJ1-5; D gene ambiguous. This CDR3 has 13 amino acids. Germline V lookup: CDR1 LNHDA, CDR2 SQIVND (reference sequence). Between the trimmed V and J ends, which lost 3 bases and 9 bases, there was a span of 12 bases. CDR3 residues: CASSIASRGPQHF. The CDR3 DNA follows: TGTGCCAGTAGTATTGCCAGCCGGGGGCCCCAGCATTTT.

The J gene is TRBJ2-3, the V gene TRBV5-5; 14 bases are a match to TRBD2. The CDR3 totals 17 residues. V was clipped by 9 bases and J by 1 base; unmatched bases: 10. Germline V gene lookup returns CDR1 SGHKS and CDR2 YYEKEE (reference sequence). In DNA form, the CDR3 reads TGTGCCACCAAACAAGGGGGACTAGCGGGAGGCACAGATACGCAGTATTTT. It encodes CATKQGGLAGGTDTQYF.

This chain links TRBV19 with TRBJ2-6; 7 bases fit TRBD1. The germline CDR1 and CDR2 sequences are LNHDA and SQIVND (reference sequence). CDR3 length: 15 amino acids. The V segment lost 5 bases and the J segment 3 bases; nucleotides outside the gene matches: 4. The CDR3 is CASSLTGLGANVLTF. CDR3 in DNA: TGTGCCAGTAGTCTGACAGGGCTTGGGGCCAACGTCCTGACTTTC. Full variable domain (remainder filled in from reference TRBV19 and TRBJ2-6): DGGITQSPKYLFRKEGQNVTLSCEQNLNHDAMYWYRQDPGQGLRLIYYSQIVNDFQKGDIAEGYSVSREKKESFPLTVTSAQKNPTAFYLCASSLTGLGANVLTFGAGSRLTVL.

CDR3 coding DNA: TGCGCCAGCAGCTTGGGTGCGGGGGCCTCGTACAATGAGCAGTTCTTC. Translated, it gives CASSLGAGASYNEQFF. This chain joins TRBV5-1 and TRBJ2-1, with a weak D call TRBD2 (7 bases). This CDR3 is 16 amino acids long. Per the germline V gene, CDR1 is SGHRS and CDR2 is YFSETQ. Trimming left V 0 bases short and J 4 bases short, with 14 bases between.

This clone has just one count. The V and J genes are TRBV18 and TRBJ1-3; maybe TRBD1 (6 bases). Trimming removed 2 bases at V and 4 bases at J, with 9 bases between. In germline, CDR1 is KGHSH, CDR2 LQKENI. The CDR3 has 14 amino acids. Written as DNA, the CDR3 is TGTGCCAGCTCACCAGAGGGGACAGGAAACACCATATATTTT. Amino acids: CASSPEGTGNTIYF.

V is TRBV2 and J is TRBJ2-5; D unclear. The CDR3 is 10 amino acids. Germline lookup yields CDR1 SNHLY and CDR2 FYNNEI. V lost 6 bases and J 5 bases, leaving 4 bases between the germline ends. The CDR3 nucleotides are TGTGCCAGCAGCCCGGAGACCCAGTACTTC. This sequence encodes CASSPETQYF.

The V gene is TRBV27, the J gene TRBJ2-2; 9 nucleotides line up with TRBD1. Trimming took 6 bases from V and 0 from J; bases not matched to a gene: 2. This CDR3 comprises 15 residues. The V gene's germline CDR1 is MNHEY and CDR2 SMNVEV (reference sequence). CDR3 nucleotides: TGTGCCAGCAGAGACAGGGGGGCGAACACCGGGGAGCTGTTTTTT. Translated, it gives CASRDRGANTGELFF.

The chain has TRBV5-6 and TRBJ1-1, with no clear D. This CDR3 is 12 amino acids long. Trimming removed 0 bases from V and 8 bases from J, with 8 bases in between. CDR1 SGHDT and CDR2 YYEEEE come from the germline V gene. CDR3 protein: CASSLGQVEAFF. The CDR3 region has the DNA TGTGCCAGCAGCTTGGGGCAGGTCGAAGCTTTCTTT.

The CDR3 loop reads CASSLRTSGRINNEQFF. CDR3 bases: TGTGCCAGCAGCTTGCGGACTAGCGGGAGAATCAACAATGAGCAGTTCTTC. The gene calls are TRBV5-5 and TRBJ2-1; 13 bases are shared with TRBD2. CDR1 and CDR2 from the germline V gene are SGHKS and YYEKEE (reference sequence). This CDR3 has 17 residues. V was clipped by 1 base and J by 5 bases; unmatched bases: 6.

J is TRBJ2-7 and V is TRBV27; D unclear. CDR1 is MNHEY, CDR2 SMNVEV, per germline (reference sequence). Trimming took 6 bases from V and 3 from J, leaving 12 bases between them. The CDR3 has 13 residues. CDR3 in amino acids: CASSQKSRYEQYF. The CDR3 DNA is TGTGCCAGCAGCCAAAAGTCGCGCTACGAGCAGTACTTC.

The chain uses TRBV2 and TRBJ2-7; D not resolved. The CDR3 runs to 11 residues. Germline CDR1 and CDR2: SNHLY and FYNNEI. Trimming left V 4 bases short and J 6 bases short, with 7 bases between. In nucleotides, the CDR3 is TGTGCCAGCAGTGTAGTCTCCGAGCAGTACTTC. Protein product: CASSVVSEQYF.

The gene calls are TRBV5-8 and TRBJ2-7; 12 bases agree with TRBD2. This CDR3 has 13 residues. The V and J ends lost 5 bases and 6 bases, in that order; junction bases with no gene match: 3. In germline, CDR1 is SGHTS, CDR2 YDEGEE. This CDR3 reads CASRTSGSGEQYF. CDR3 nucleotides: TGTGCCAGCAGGACTAGCGGGAGTGGCGAGCAGTACTTC.

This clone was detected only once. CDR3 sequence reads: CASSDKASSGSYNEQFF. CDR3 DNA sequence: TGTGCCAGCAGCGATAAAGCCTCTAGCGGGAGCTACAATGAGCAGTTCTTC. The V call is TRBV5-4, the J call TRBJ2-1; 10 bases fit TRBD2. Germline V gene sequence: CDR1 SGHNT, CDR2 YYREEE (reference sequence). This CDR3 contains 17 residues. V lost 4 bases to trimming and J lost 3 bases; unmatched junction nucleotides: 10.

The rearrangement joins TRBV19 to TRBJ1-1; no definite D call. The germline V gene has CDR1 LNHDA and CDR2 SQIVND (reference sequence). The CDR3 has 13 amino acids. Trimming took off 5 bases at V and 4 bases at J, with 11 bases between the two ends. CDR3 sequence reads: CASSRSVFTEAFF. CDR3 nucleotide sequence: TGTGCCAGTAGTCGATCAGTGTTCACTGAAGCTTTCTTT.

This clone was seen just once. The chain recombines TRBV15 with TRBJ1-2, with 7 bases fitting TRBD1. The germline V gene has CDR1 LNHNV and CDR2 YYDKDF (reference sequence). The CDR3 extends over 13 amino acids. V was pared by 5 bases and J by 8 bases, with 8 bases of the junction left unmatched. The CDR3 spells CATSPRQGGGYTF. The CDR3 bases are TGTGCCACCAGCCCCCGACAGGGCGGGGGCTACACCTTC. The whole variable domain, filled in from reference TRBV15 and TRBJ1-2, reads DAMVIQNPRYQVTQFGKPVTLSCSQTLNHNVMYWYQQKSSQAPKLLFHYYDKDFNNEADTPDNFQSRRPNTSFCFLDIRSPGLGDTAMYLCATSPRQGGGYTFGSGTRLTVV.